The 17 T cell receptor beta chains reported below all come from one sample, sequenced in a study of blood T cells in healthy people across ages. It was with a sample-barcoded 5' primer and a J-beta primer mix that a second PCR of roughly 7 to 12 cycles was run. TCRdb processed the 5' RACE reads anew with MiXCR; each CDR3 protein has one entry. The sample lists over 1,500,000 distinct CDR3 sequences, about 50% occurring once. The sample taken for sequencing was blood. These receptors came from a woman between 40 and 55 years old in good health.

This chain connects TRBV20-1 to TRBJ2-3; maybe TRBD2 (7 bases). The CDR3 is made up of 19 amino acids. The V end was cut by 0 bases, the J end by 0 bases, with 22 bases between. Per the germline V gene, CDR1 is DFQATT and CDR2 is SNEGSKA (reference sequence). CDR3 nucleotides: TGCAGTGCTAGAGATCGTGGGCGGGGGACATCCCTGAGCACAGATACGCAGTATTTT. This encodes CSARDRGRGTSLSTDTQYF.

This clonotype was seen more than once but under ten times. The rearrangement links TRBV7-9 to TRBJ1-4; TRBD1 matches 7 bases. With V trimmed by 3 bases and J by 3 bases, 4 bases remained unmatched. Per the germline V gene, CDR1 is SEHNR and CDR2 is FQNEAQ (reference sequence). The CDR3 consists of 15 residues. CDR3 loop: CASSLGDSPNEKLFF. CDR3 in DNA: TGTGCCAGCAGCTTGGGGGACAGCCCTAATGAAAAACTGTTTTTT.

This clonotype appeared once. The gene calls are TRBV2 and TRBJ2-5, with TRBD2 identical over 9 bases. Unmatched junction bases numbered 11, after V lost 4 bases and J lost 2 bases. CDR1 is SNHLY, CDR2 FYNNEI, per germline. The CDR3 extends over 17 amino acids. The DNA of the CDR3 is TGTGCCAGCAGTGGGGGGCTACTAGCGGGTATGCAAGAGACCCAGTACTTC. Encoded protein: CASSGGLLAGMQETQYF.

J is TRBJ1-2 and V is TRBV28; D is unresolved. Germline V gene data show CDR1 as MDHEN and CDR2 as SYDVKM. The CDR3 sequence is 8 residues long. The CDR3 coding sequence is TGTGAGACCCATGGCTACACCTTC. As protein: CETHGYTF.

This clonotype was seen a few times. In DNA form, the CDR3 reads TGTGCCAGCAGCCTTACGGGGAGCGCCTACGAGCAGTACTTC. Amino acids: CASSLTGSAYEQYF. The J gene is TRBJ2-7, the V gene TRBV5-6; TRBD2 is a possible D gene (5 bases). This CDR3 has 14 amino acids. V dropped 4 bases and J dropped 2 bases, with 13 bases sitting between them. Per germline, CDR1 SGHDT and CDR2 YYEEEE.

Of note for this clonotype: One end of the junction is discordant with germline, which a read error may explain. This sequence joins TRBV7-2 and TRBJ2-3, with 8 bases aligning to TRBD2. The length of the CDR3 is 16 residues. The germline V gene has CDR1 SGHTA and CDR2 FQGNSA. Here the CDR3 DNA reads TGTGCCAGCAGCCTAGCCACGGGACTAGTCACAGATACGCAGTATTTT. Translation gives CASSLATGLVTDTQYF.

This clonotype was counted between two and nine times. This chain uses TRBV7-2 with TRBJ2-4, with no clear D. The V gene's germline CDR1 is SGHTA and CDR2 FQGNSA. The CDR3 loop spans 15 amino acids. The germline V and J ends were trimmed by 4 bases and 2 bases, with 12 bases remaining between them. The CDR3 nucleotides are TGTGCCAGCAGCTCTGTCCTTGGATCCAAAAACATTCAGTACTTC. It translates to CASSSVLGSKNIQYF. Looking up the rest from reference TRBV7-2 and TRBJ2-4 gives the full variable domain: GAGVSQSPSNKVTEKGKDVELRCDPISGHTALYWYRQSLGQGLEFLIYFQGNSAPDKSGLPSDRFSAERTGGSVSTLTIQRTQQEDSAVYLCASSSVLGSKNIQYFGAGTRLSVL.

The V call is TRBV20-1, the J call TRBJ2-1; 9 bases fit TRBD2. Trimming removed 1 base from V and 7 bases from J; junction bases left unmatched: 5. The CDR3 runs to 14 residues. CDR1 DFQATT and CDR2 SNEGSKA come from the germline V gene (reference sequence). The CDR3 sequence: CSARVASGANEQFF. The CDR3 DNA reads as TGCAGTGCTAGAGTGGCTAGCGGGGCTAATGAGCAGTTCTTC.

The gene calls are TRBV28 and TRBJ2-7; D tentatively fits TRBD1 or TRBD2 (6 bases each). Germline loops: CDR1 MDHEN, CDR2 SYDVKM. Trimming took off 4 bases at V and 0 bases at J, with 13 bases between the two ends. This CDR3 is built from 15 residues. The CDR3 region is CASSWGAQSSYEQYF. For the CDR3, the DNA is TGTGCCAGCAGTTGGGGGGCACAGAGCTCCTACGAGCAGTACTTC.

About this clonotype itself: One end of the junction is discordant with germline, which a read error may explain. The chain joins TRBV11-1 to TRBJ2-5; 10 bases are a match to TRBD2. This CDR3 has 15 residues. Germline V gene sequence: CDR1 SGHAT, CDR2 FQDESV (reference sequence). In DNA form, the CDR3 reads TGTGCCAGCAGCTTATCAGGACTAGCGGAAGAGACCCGGTACTTC. This encodes CASSLSGLAEETRYF.

The rearrangement joins TRBV27 to TRBJ1-2; 9 nucleotides match TRBD1. Germline-derived CDR1 and CDR2 are MNHEY and SMNVEV (reference sequence). J was trimmed by 4 bases and V by 5 bases; bases with no gene match: 20. The CDR3 runs 19 residues. The CDR3 region has the DNA TGTGCCAGCAGTCGCTCAGGGGGGGACAGGGCCCTAATGGTCTATGGCTACACCTTC. Its translation: CASSRSGGDRALMVYGYTF.

This clonotype appeared a few times. The rearrangement links TRBV29-1 to TRBJ1-1; a weak D match, TRBD1 (6 bases). Germline CDR1 and CDR2: SQVTM and ANQGSEA. This CDR3 is built from 13 residues. Trimming took 6 bases from V and 5 from J, leaving 16 bases between them. The CDR3 sequence: CSVRTGNPTEAFF. The CDR3 nucleotides read TGCAGCGTGCGCACAGGGAACCCAACTGAAGCTTTCTTT.

This clonotype was seen a handful of times. This rearrangement joins TRBV27 to TRBJ2-7; 10 bases line up with TRBD1. CDR3 size: 15 residues. The ends lost 7 bases at V and 6 bases at J; junction bases unmatched: 12. Looked up from germline, CDR1 is MNHEY and CDR2 is SMNVEV (reference sequence). The CDR3 DNA sequence: TGTGCCAGCACTATGAGGACAGGGGGTGCGGGCGAGCAGTACTTC. Its translation is CASTMRTGGAGEQYF.

J is TRBJ1-2 and V is TRBV3-1, with D possibly matching TRBD1 (6 bases). The germline V and J ends were trimmed by 4 bases and 1 base, with 22 bases remaining between them. The CDR3 is made up of 18 amino acids. CDR1 and CDR2 from the germline V gene are LGHDT and YNNKEL (reference sequence). CDR3 sequence (DNA): TGTGCCAGCAGCCCAGAGCGGGGGCGTATCCAGAGTAACTATGGCTACACCTTC. This encodes CASSPERGRIQSNYGYTF.

The genes are TRBV5-1 and TRBJ1-2; D uncertain. V lost 4 bases and J lost 0, with 10 bases in between. Germline CDR1 and CDR2: SGHRS and YFSETQ. The CDR3 has 14 amino acids. The CDR3 reads CASSPVGTNYGYTF. In DNA form, the CDR3 reads TGCGCCAGCAGCCCCGTCGGAACTAACTATGGCTACACCTTC.

The table lists this clonotype with a few counts. The rearrangement joins TRBV12-3 or TRBV12-4 to TRBJ1-6; D unclear. CDR3 length equals 17 residues. Trimming left V 2 bases short and J 0 bases short, with 11 bases between. The CDR3 here is CASSLSAVGSYNSPLHF. Here the CDR3 DNA reads TGTGCCAGCAGTTTATCAGCGGTCGGCTCCTATAATTCACCCCTCCACTTT.

This clonotype was detected a few times. The V gene is TRBV28, the J gene TRBJ1-2, with 10 bases matching TRBD1. The CDR3 spans 13 residues. Germline CDR1 reads MDHEN; CDR2 reads SYDVKM. For the CDR3, the DNA is TGTGCTATCAGGACAGGGGGGAACTATGGCTACACCTTC. Its translation: CAIRTGGNYGYTF.